This T cell receptor beta chain was documented in a study of T cell responses to AZD1222 COVID-19 vaccine. Whole-study results and caveats: At baseline, just six or seven AZD1222 recipients tested seropositive. Repertoires were sampled only after the peak T cell response. Donors were largely white British and mainly female; clonal diversity was possibly underestimated.

Some clones are missing from TCRdb's copy, which holds only in-frame ones; the method was immunoSEQ multiplex PCR. Seen here are 120,000 or so clones, over 75% observed once, and the top ten hold approximately 1.2%. This clone was observed a handful of times. Its antigen is unidentified. With 2 bases removed from V and 8 bases from J, the gap between germline ends came to 14 bases. Germline V CDR1 and CDR2: ENHRY, SYGVKD. The CDR3 length is 14 residues. The genes are TRBV10-3 and TRBJ2-3; perhaps TRBD2 as D (5 bases). The sequence was collected from an adult in good health. The source was peripheral blood, collected on day 0 of AZD1222 vaccination. CDR3 nucleotides: TGTGCCATCAGTGAGCCGAGGGCCGGTGCTACGCAGTATTTT. Translation gives CAISEPRAGATQYF.